Shown below are 18 T cell receptor beta chains from a single sample sequenced in a study of regulatory T cells in long-lasting Graves disease. The time point here: newly diagnosed GD, antithyroid drugs for less than 3 months. Isolated PBMC RNA provided the starting material for the TCR library. Arm-PCR of CDR3 regions and iRepertoire HTBI primers were the basis on which TCR beta libraries were built. In TCRdb, the multiplex PCR reads were re-called with MiXCR into one record per CDR3 protein. The data hold approximately 540,000 distinct CDR3 sequences, with about 11% observed a single time. The data also belong to a second study, concerning T cells in Graves' hyperthyroidism and ophthalmopathy.

The sequencing used peripheral blood mononuclear cells (PBMCs), collected at new diagnosis, from a patient treated with antithyroid drugs. The receptors were sampled from a woman aged 30 to 39 with Graves disease.

This clonotype was recorded at least ten times. The chain carries TRBV6-1 and TRBJ2-1; no reliable D call. Trimming cost V 8 bases and J 3 bases, with 11 bases left between them. The CDR3 is 13 amino acids. Germline CDR1 MNHNS, CDR2 SASEGT. This CDR3 is CASWRPDYNEQFF. CDR3 DNA: TGTGCCAGCTGGCGGCCCGACTACAATGAGCAGTTCTTC.

The table lists this clonotype with many counts. The gene calls are TRBV7-2 and TRBJ2-7; 13 bases line up with TRBD2. Germline V CDR1 and CDR2: SGHTA, FQGNSA. Trimming removed 5 bases from V and 6 bases from J; junction bases left unmatched: 10. This CDR3 contains 16 residues. CDR3 amino acids: CASSLTPGLAGVEQYF. The CDR3 nucleotides read TGTGCCAGCAGCCTAACCCCCGGACTAGCGGGAGTCGAGCAGTACTTC. The whole variable domain, filled in from reference TRBV7-2 and TRBJ2-7, reads GAGVSQSPSNKVTEKGKDVELRCDPISGHTALYWYRQSLGQGLEFLIYFQGNSAPDKSGLPSDRFSAERTGGSVSTLTIQRTQQEDSAVYLCASSLTPGLAGVEQYFGPGTRLTVT.

This clonotype is a singleton in its sample. CDR3 region: CASTAGGRVDTQYF. For the CDR3, the DNA is TGCGCCAGCACTGCGGGGGGTCGAGTAGATACGCAGTATTTT. The chain recombines TRBV10-1 with TRBJ2-3; 8 bases match TRBD2. Trimming cost V 7 bases and J 5 bases; bases outside gene matches: 8. The CDR3 has 14 amino acids. Germline CDR1 WNHNN, CDR2 SYGVQD (reference sequence).

This clonotype has ten or more counts. The V gene is TRBV28, the J gene TRBJ2-5; 11 nucleotides line up with TRBD2. The CDR3 consists of 15 residues. CDR1 and CDR2 from the germline V gene are MDHEN and SYDVKM. J lost 4 bases, V lost 4 bases, and 5 bases had no gene match. This CDR3 is CASSSQLAGVETQYF. CDR3 sequence (DNA): TGTGCCAGCAGTTCCCAACTAGCGGGAGTAGAGACCCAGTACTTC.

In its sample, this clonotype was seen many times. The chain is built from TRBV6-1 and TRBJ1-2; D gene uncertain. Trimming removed 6 bases at V and 1 base at J, with 9 bases between. CDR1 is MNHNS, CDR2 SASEGT, per germline. The CDR3 is 13 residues long. CDR3 region: CASRRRDNYGYTF. The CDR3 coding sequence is TGTGCCAGCAGAAGGAGGGATAACTATGGCTACACCTTC.

This clonotype was found many times. The chain couples TRBV19 to TRBJ2-1; 9 bases align to TRBD2. CDR1 is LNHDA, CDR2 SQIVND, per germline (reference sequence). CDR3 length equals 19 residues. Trimming at V came to 7 bases and at J to 0 bases, leaving 16 bases not matched to a gene. For the CDR3, the DNA is TGTGCCAGTACGTCGCGGGCTAGCGGGATAGGAAACTCCTACAATGAGCAGTTCTTC. As protein: CASTSRASGIGNSYNEQFF.

The table lists this clonotype with many counts. The chain joins TRBV4-3 to TRBJ1-1; D possibly corresponds to TRBD1 (5 bases). Germline lookup yields CDR1 LGHNA and CDR2 YSLEER. Trimming removed 0 bases from V and 3 bases from J, with 17 bases in between. This CDR3 has 17 amino acids. The CDR3 sequence: CASSQDPLEGIYTEAFF. In DNA form, the CDR3 reads TGCGCCAGCAGCCAAGACCCCCTTGAGGGGATATACACTGAAGCTTTCTTT.

This clonotype turned up a few times. The J gene is TRBJ1-5, the V gene TRBV29-1, with D perhaps matching TRBD1 (6 bases). Germline V gene lookup returns CDR1 SQVTM and CDR2 ANQGSEA. The V end was cut by 5 bases, the J end by 5 bases, with 13 bases between. The CDR3 covers 13 residues. Here the CDR3 DNA reads TGCAGCGTTACTGCACAGGGTGATCAGCCCCAGCATTTT. Translation: CSVTAQGDQPQHF.

This clonotype was detected ten times or more. The rearrangement joins TRBV7-9 to TRBJ2-7; D assignment may be TRBD1 or TRBD2 (6 bases each). This CDR3 has 15 residues. V dropped 3 bases and J dropped 3 bases, with 15 bases sitting between them. Per the germline V gene, CDR1 is SEHNR and CDR2 is FQNEAQ (reference sequence). In DNA, the CDR3 is TGTGCCAGCAGCTTCGGGGCGGGACAAGTCTACGAGCAGTACTTC. It yields the protein CASSFGAGQVYEQYF.

A few counts support this clonotype. V usage is TRBV19 and J usage is TRBJ2-1; TRBD1 agrees at 11 bases. Germline-derived CDR1 and CDR2 are LNHDA and SQIVND (reference sequence). After removal of 6 bases from V and 8 bases from J, the junction contained 9 bases not matched to a gene. The CDR3 is 15 residues long. CDR3 loop: CASRAGDRGSHEQFF. CDR3 nucleotides: TGTGCCAGTAGGGCCGGGGACAGGGGGTCACATGAGCAGTTCTTC.

Note on this clonotype: A much larger clone differs by one base, so this may be a read error. J is TRBJ1-1 and V is TRBV9, with TRBD1 as a possible D gene (5 bases). Trimming took 6 bases from V and 4 from J, leaving 19 bases between them. There are 15 residues in the CDR3. CDR1 and CDR2 (germline): SGDLS, YYNGEE. The CDR3 is CASIAGVGVGTEAFF. Here the CDR3 DNA reads TGTGCCAGCATCGCTGGGGTAGGGGTTGGCACTGAAGCTTTCTTT.

This clonotype has ten or more counts. V gene TRBV6-1 combines with J gene TRBJ1-6, with TRBD1 matching over 7 bases. Germline values: CDR1 MNHNS, CDR2 SASEGT. The CDR3 extends over 20 amino acids. V gave up 6 bases and J gave up 6 bases; unmatched junction bases: 23. The CDR3, as DNA: TGTGCCAGCAGGCAACGTGGCGACACAGGGGTCGCCCGACCTAATTCACCCCTCCACTTT. Translated: CASRQRGDTGVARPNSPLHF.

This clonotype was detected ten times or more. This chain uses TRBV11-2 with TRBJ2-5, with D hard to call. The CDR3 contains 14 residues. V lost 1 base, J lost 1 base, and 7 bases lay in between. The germline CDR1 and CDR2 sequences are SGHAT and FQNNGV. This CDR3 reads CASSLGSLQETQYF. CDR3 coding DNA: TGTGCCAGCAGCTTAGGGTCCCTCCAAGAGACCCAGTACTTC.

The table lists this clonotype with many counts. This sequence joins TRBV11-3 and TRBJ2-3, with 7 bases identical to TRBD1. V trimming: 0 bases; J trimming: 8 bases; junction bases outside the gene matches: 20. The CDR3 loop spans 19 amino acids. Per the germline V gene, CDR1 is SGHNT and CDR2 is YENEEA. CDR3 loop: CASSLDPAEGGLLPTTQYF. In DNA, the CDR3 is TGTGCCAGCAGCTTAGATCCGGCGGAAGGGGGCCTCCTACCTACTACGCAGTATTTT.

This clonotype occurred a few times. The junction shows a germline mismatch at one end, possibly a read error. V and J are TRBV6-2 or TRBV6-3 and TRBJ2-7; D not resolved. Looked up from germline, CDR1 is MNHEY and CDR2 is SVGEGT. This CDR3 is 14 amino acids long. CDR3 sequence reads: CASSESHGTYEQYF. Here the CDR3 DNA reads TGCGCCAGCAGTGAGTCTCATGGCACCTACGAGCAGTACTTC.

The table lists this clonotype with a count of one. The rearrangement links TRBV4-3 to TRBJ2-2; D not resolved. CDR1 LGHNA and CDR2 YSLEER come from the germline V gene. There are 14 residues in the CDR3. Trimming took 1 base from V and 7 from J, leaving 10 bases between them. The CDR3 nucleotides read TGCGCCAGCAGCCAAGGGGCTTCCTTCGGGGAGCTGTTTTTT. This sequence encodes CASSQGASFGELFF.

This clonotype was picked up a small number of times. The chain employs TRBV25-1 and TRBJ2-5; 7 bases agree with TRBD1. Trimming removed 7 bases from V and 1 base from J; junction bases left unmatched: 9. The CDR3 loop spans 15 amino acids. Germline V gene sequence: CDR1 MGHDK, CDR2 SYGVNS. The CDR3, as DNA: TGTGCCAGCAATCCAACAGGGGCCCGCCAAGAGACCCAGTACTTC. This sequence encodes CASNPTGARQETQYF.

This clonotype was detected a few times. The J gene is TRBJ1-5, the V gene TRBV11-2, with TRBD1 as a possible D gene (5 bases). The germline CDR1 and CDR2 sequences are SGHAT and FQNNGV. There are 15 residues in the CDR3. V lost 0 bases to trimming and J lost 5 bases, with 11 bases between them. Here the CDR3 DNA reads TGTGCCAGCAGCTTAGAGGTGGGGGGAGATCAGCCCCAGCATTTT. Protein product: CASSLEVGGDQPQHF.